These T cell receptor beta chains were read from a single sample in a study of cytomegalovirus exposure and HLA in healthy donors. Sequenced by immunoSEQ multiplex PCR; TCRdb stores in-frame clones only, minus some. The table has approximately 110,000 clones, about 90% seen once; the top ten hold more than 2%. The sample consisted of PBMCs. The receptor source for this set is a woman between 18 and 30 years old in good health and CMV-seronegative. The CDR3 runs from the conserved cysteine through the conserved F or W. The D gene is left open where the match is weak. The size of a clone is reported for some rows only, either as once, few or many, or as a class for expanded clones.

clone_size,j_call,d_call,v_call,cdr3_aa,cdr3_nt
.,TRBJ2-5,TRBD2,TRBV5-1,CASSLAGTTEETQYF,TGCGCCAGCAGCTTGGCCGGGACTACAGAAGAGACCCAGTACTTC
.,TRBJ2-7,TRBD2,TRBV4-1,CASSRKGGYDEQYF,TGCGCCAGCAGCCGAAAGGGAGGGTATGACGAGCAGTACTTC
.,TRBJ2-3,.,TRBV9,CASSVGPGFRTDTQYF,TGTGCCAGCAGCGTAGGACCCGGGTTCCGCACAGATACGCAGTATTTT
.,TRBJ2-7,.,TRBV11-3,CASSFAGVGEQYF,TGTGCCAGCAGCTTTGCAGGGGTGGGCGAGCAGTACTTC
.,TRBJ2-5,.,TRBV4-3,CASSMWSGETQYF,TGCGCCAGCAGTATGTGGTCCGGAGAGACCCAGTACTTC
.,TRBJ2-1,TRBD2,TRBV27,CASSSGTSGYNEQFF,TGTGCCAGCAGTTCCGGGACTAGCGGATACAATGAGCAGTTCTTC
.,TRBJ1-5,TRBD1,TRBV23-1,CASLIRDRFNPKNQPQHF,TGCGCCAGCCTCATCCGGGACAGGTTCAATCCAAAAAATCAGCCCCAGCATTTT
.,TRBJ2-7,TRBD1,TRBV5-4,CASSFSGQLYEQYF,TGTGCCAGCAGCTTCTCGGGACAGCTCTACGAGCAGTACTTC
.,TRBJ2-3,.,TRBV5-6,CASSFRGTDTQYF,TGTGCCAGCAGCTTTCGAGGCACAGATACGCAGTATTTT
.,TRBJ2-2,TRBD2,TRBV4-1,CASSHLGSGRPDTGELFF,TGCGCCAGCAGCCACCTCGGTAGCGGGAGACCCGACACCGGGGAGCTGTTTTTT
.,TRBJ2-3,TRBD2,TRBV7-2,CAITTSGGTDTQYF,TGTGCCATTACGACTAGCGGGGGGACAGATACGCAGTATTTT
.,TRBJ2-3,TRBD1,TRBV30,CAWTGGFLDTDTQYF,TGTGCCTGGACAGGGGGCTTTTTGGACACAGATACGCAGTATTTT
.,TRBJ2-7,.,TRBV11-2,CASSVLQGPPAYEQYF,TGTGCCAGCAGCGTACTACAGGGTCCCCCAGCCTACGAGCAGTACTTC
.,TRBJ2-3,TRBD2,TRBV2,CASKAREGTDTQYF,TGTGCCAGCAAGGCGCGGGAGGGCACAGATACGCAGTATTTT
.,TRBJ1-1,TRBD1,TRBV5-1,CASSPGQGSEAFF,TGCGCCAGCAGCCCGGGACAGGGATCTGAAGCTTTCTTT
.,TRBJ1-6,.,TRBV5-5,CASSFPRAGAYSPLHF,TGTGCCAGCAGCTTCCCTAGGGCGGGGGCGTATTCACCCCTCCACTTT
.,TRBJ2-7,TRBD1,TRBV6-5,CASSPPGQDYEQYF,TGTGCCAGCTCCCCGCCTGGACAGGACTACGAGCAGTACTTC
.,TRBJ1-4,.,TRBV7-9,CASSSAGDEKLFF,TGTGCCAGCAGCTCCGCAGGGGATGAAAAACTGTTTTTT
.,TRBJ2-2,.,TRBV28,CASQKQGGELFF,TGTGCCAGCCAAAAACAGGGCGGGGAGCTGTTTTTT
.,TRBJ2-7,.,TRBV28,CASRLAESYEQYF,TGTGCCAGCAGACTAGCCGAGTCCTACGAGCAGTACTTC
once,TRBJ2-6,.,TRBV2,CASSGPSVVSSGANVLTF,TGTGCCAGCAGTGGGCCCTCTGTGGTAAGCTCTGGGGCCAACGTCCTGACTTTC
.,TRBJ1-2,.,TRBV7-3,CASSPSPRFSGGYTF,TGTGCCAGCAGCCCGTCGCCAAGATTTTCCGGTGGCTACACCTTC
.,TRBJ1-2,TRBD1,TRBV19,CASTGTGSNYGYTF,TGTGCCAGTACCGGGACAGGGAGCAACTATGGCTACACCTTC
.,TRBJ1-2,TRBD1,TRBV27,CASSHRDRVKDGYTF,TGTGCCAGCAGTCACCGGGACAGGGTAAAGGATGGCTACACCTTC
.,TRBJ2-3,.,TRBV5-4,CASSLGGAGTDTQYF,TGTGCCAGCAGCTTAGGGGGAGCGGGCACAGATACGCAGTATTTT
.,TRBJ2-7,.,TRBV4-3,CASSQGTASYEQYF,TGCGCCAGCAGCCAAGGGACAGCCTCCTACGAGCAGTACTTC
.,TRBJ2-3,.,TRBV4-3,CASSWTSNPPDTQYF,TGCGCCAGTTCTTGGACTTCGAATCCCCCAGATACGCAGTATTTT
.,TRBJ1-1,.,TRBV21-1,CASRRQGVFEAFF,TGTGCCAGCAGAAGACAGGGGGTTTTCGAAGCTTTCTTT
.,TRBJ2-2,TRBD1,TRBV4-2,CASSSGTGASGELFF,TGTGCCAGCAGCTCCGGGACAGGGGCATCCGGGGAGCTGTTTTTT
.,TRBJ2-3,TRBD2,TRBV5-6,CASSHPSGGTHTDTQYF,TGTGCCAGCAGCCACCCTAGCGGGGGGACCCACACAGATACGCAGTATTTT
.,TRBJ2-7,TRBD2,TRBV4-1,CASSQDRGGAYEQYF,TGCGCCAGCAGCCAAGATCGCGGGGGGGCCTACGAGCAGTACTTC
.,TRBJ2-3,TRBD1,TRBV18,CASSPPGQMNTDTQYF,TGTGCCAGCTCACCACCGGGACAGATGAATACAGATACGCAGTATTTT
.,TRBJ2-1,TRBD2,TRBV4-3,CASSSGAYNEQFF,TGCGCCAGCAGCAGCGGGGCCTACAATGAGCAGTTCTTC
.,TRBJ1-2,TRBD1,TRBV7-9,CASSQPEGQGAEGYTF,TGTGCCAGCAGCCAACCCGAGGGACAGGGGGCGGAAGGCTACACCTTC
.,TRBJ1-5,.,TRBV5-6,CASSLAVGSGDQPQHF,TGTGCCAGCAGCTTGGCCGTGGGATCAGGGGACCAGCCCCAGCATTTT
.,TRBJ1-2,.,TRBV29-1,CSVASDSYGYTF,TGCAGCGTTGCCTCGGACAGCTATGGCTACACCTTC
.,TRBJ2-5,.,TRBV7-2,CASMGTEETQYF,TGTGCCAGCATGGGTACAGAAGAGACCCAGTACTTC
once,TRBJ2-1,TRBD2,TRBV6-5,CASKPGLVYNEQFF,TGTGCCAGCAAACCAGGACTAGTCTACAATGAGCAGTTCTTC
.,TRBJ1-1,.,TRBV12-5,CASGLEGNIKDTEAFF,TGTGCTAGTGGTTTGGAGGGGAATATTAAAGACACTGAAGCTTTCTTT
.,TRBJ2-7,.,TRBV6-5,CASSRDSRAYEQYF,TGTGCCAGCAGTCGAGACAGCCGCGCCTACGAGCAGTACTTC
.,TRBJ2-7,.,TRBV27,CASSLSLFACEQYF,TGTGCCAGCAGTTTATCCCTCTTTGCGTGCGAGCAGTACTTC
.,TRBJ2-7,TRBD2,TRBV28,CASSLGTSGRSYF,TGTGCCAGCAGTTTAGGGACTAGCGGGAGAAGCTACTTC
.,TRBJ1-5,.,TRBV9,CASSVETVYSNQPQHF,TGTGCCAGCAGCGTAGAGACAGTTTATAGCAATCAGCCCCAGCATTTT
.,TRBJ1-2,.,TRBV5-1,CASSATTGNYGYTF,TGCGCCAGCAGCGCAACAACAGGGAACTATGGCTACACCTTC
.,TRBJ2-4,.,TRBV5-1,CASSSWRGGRDIQYF,TGCGCCAGCAGCTCATGGAGAGGGGGTAGGGACATTCAGTACTTC